This TCR beta chain was found in a study of cytomegalovirus exposure and HLA in healthy donors. Whole-study findings and limits: One cluster of highly shared sequence variants probably arose as a sequencing artifact. Earlier results showed most TCR beta V segments being productive about 87% or about 30% of the time.

This CDR3 is built from 12 residues. Trimming left V 4 bases short and J 4 bases short, with 8 bases between. Germline V CDR1 and CDR2: SQVTM, ANQGSEA. In the case of this clone: Its antigen remains unknown.

PCR amplification relied on 60 Vbeta primers (plus 13 Jbeta primers). Produced via immunoSEQ multiplex PCR; TCRdb's table is partial and in-frame only. The sample carries some 200,000 clones, around 80% recorded once. The chain combines TRBV29-1 with TRBJ1-5, with D uncertain. Sequenced input: PBMCs. The clonotype was recovered from an older woman in good health and CMV-seropositive. The CDR3 sequence is CSVVTANQPQHF. The CDR3 DNA follows: TGCAGCGTTGTAACAGCTAATCAGCCCCAGCATTTT.